The sequence of this T cell receptor (beta chain) was determined in a study of cytomegalovirus exposure and HLA in healthy donors. Whole-study findings and limits: Rare TCR sequences dominated, though some public TCRs recurred in many donors.

CDR3 length: 16 residues. The V segment lost 5 bases and the J segment 2 bases; nucleotides outside the gene matches: 10. Germline values: CDR1 LNHDA, CDR2 SQIVND (reference sequence). As for this clone: Its antigen is not identified.

TCRdb's copy holds only in-frame clones and misses some; the assay was immunoSEQ multiplex PCR. The table lists 95,000 to 150,000 clones, about 88% of them singletons. The chain has TRBV19 and TRBJ2-7; TRBD2 matches 9 bases. This TCR was sampled from a young woman in good health and CMV-seronegative. Sequencing used PBMCs. This chain's CDR3 is CASSPIAGAVAYEQYF. The DNA for the CDR3 is TGTGCCAGTAGTCCTATAGCGGGAGCGGTGGCCTACGAGCAGTACTTC.